These 17 T cell receptor beta chains were sequenced from one sample in a study of blood T cell repertoires in COVID-19. Assay: immunoSEQ multiplex PCR; the TCRdb copy retains only in-frame clones and omits some. The sample lists 270,000 or so clones, over 75% seen once, with 8.6% in the top ten. Sequencing was done on a sample of peripheral blood. The receptors were sampled from a human donor in a cohort sampled during active COVID-19.

This rearrangement joins TRBV15 to TRBJ1-1; TRBD1 matches 7 bases. CDR3 length: 12 amino acids. V lost 8 bases to trimming and J lost 1 base; unmatched junction nucleotides: 1. Per germline, CDR1 LNHNV and CDR2 YYDKDF (reference sequence). Here the CDR3 DNA reads TGTGCCACCGGGACAGCGAACACTGAAGCTTTCTTT. It translates to CATGTANTEAFF.

This clone was counted ten times or more. J is TRBJ2-7 and V is TRBV3-1 (or the pseudogene TRBV3-2); tentatively, D is TRBD2 (5 bases). Between the trimmed V and J ends, which lost 4 bases and 2 bases, there was a span of 12 bases. The germline V gene encodes CDR1 LGHDT and CDR2 YNNKEL (reference sequence). The CDR3 runs to 14 residues. DNA for the CDR3: TGTGCCAGCAGCCTTGGGAGTCTCACCTACGAGCAGTACTTC. It encodes CASSLGSLTYEQYF.

This chain uses TRBV6-4 with TRBJ2-2, with TRBD1 identical over 9 bases. Losses at the gene ends were 4 bases for V and 1 base for J; bases not matched to a gene: 4. Germline V gene data show CDR1 as MRHNA and CDR2 as SNTAGT. The CDR3 is 16 amino acids. The CDR3 DNA reads as TGTGCCAGCAGTGCCTCGGGACAGGGGAACACCGGGGAGCTGTTTTTT. This translates into CASSASGQGNTGELFF.

This sequence joins TRBV19 and TRBJ2-2, with D possibly TRBD1 on 6 matching bases. V was trimmed by 7 bases and J by 4 bases, leaving 16 bases between them. The CDR3 covers 15 residues. Germline values: CDR1 LNHDA, CDR2 SQIVND (reference sequence). The CDR3 region has the DNA TGTGCCAGTAATATTAGGGGGACGCTCACCGGGGAGCTGTTTTTT. It yields the protein CASNIRGTLTGELFF. The variable domain in full, completed from reference TRBV19 and TRBJ2-2, reads DGGITQSPKYLFRKEGQNVTLSCEQNLNHDAMYWYRQDPGQGLRLIYYSQIVNDFQKGDIAEGYSVSREKKESFPLTVTSAQKNPTAFYLCASNIRGTLTGELFFGEGSRLTVL.

The chain links TRBV5-1 to TRBJ2-1; TRBD1 aligns across 7 bases. This CDR3 contains 14 residues. V trimming: 6 bases; J trimming: 4 bases; junction bases outside the gene matches: 7. Germline CDR1 and CDR2: SGHRS and YFSETQ. The CDR3 is CASKPTGVYNEQFF. In nucleotides, the CDR3 is TGCGCCAGCAAACCCACAGGGGTGTACAATGAGCAGTTCTTC.

The V call is TRBV19, the J call TRBJ1-5, with 7 bases fitting TRBD1. The ends lost 7 bases at V and 3 bases at J; junction bases unmatched: 9. Germline assignment: CDR1 LNHDA and CDR2 SQIVND (reference sequence). The CDR3 loop spans 15 amino acids. CDR3 protein: CASNKNRGDNQPQHF. As DNA, the CDR3 is TGTGCCAGTAATAAAAACAGGGGAGACAATCAGCCCCAGCATTTT.

The chain uses TRBV28 and TRBJ1-2; 7 bases align to TRBD1. There are 13 residues in the CDR3. V shed 4 bases, J shed 7 bases, and the junction held 6 bases outside the gene matches. Germline V lookup: CDR1 MDHEN, CDR2 SYDVKM. The CDR3 nucleotides read TGTGCCAGCAGTTATACAGGGGCGGGTGGCTACACCTTC. This codes for CASSYTGAGGYTF.

A few counts support this clone. The rearrangement uses TRBV19 and TRBJ1-4; 9 bases align to TRBD1. The CDR3 spans 16 residues. Trimming cost V 6 bases and J 4 bases; bases outside gene matches: 9. Germline CDR1 LNHDA, CDR2 SQIVND (reference sequence). In DNA form, the CDR3 reads TGTGCCAGTAGCCTGGGACAGGGATTCGGTAATGAAAAACTGTTTTTT. This encodes CASSLGQGFGNEKLFF.

The rearrangement links TRBV19 to TRBJ2-5, with D unclear. V was shortened by 3 bases and J by 5 bases, with 10 bases between the two germline ends. Germline CDR1 is LNHDA and CDR2 is SQIVND (reference sequence). The CDR3 loop spans 13 amino acids. CDR3 amino acids: CASSMTGYETQYF. The CDR3 DNA follows: TGTGCCAGTAGTATGACTGGCTACGAGACCCAGTACTTC.

This clone showed up just once. CDR3 coding DNA: TGTGCCAGCAGCTTAGTTCAGGGGGCCGGGGAGCTGTTTTTT. This codes for CASSLVQGAGELFF. This chain links TRBV11-3 with TRBJ2-2, with 7 bases aligning to TRBD1. Germline V gene data show CDR1 as SGHNT and CDR2 as YENEEA. V dropped 1 base and J dropped 6; count of bases not matched to a gene: 2. The CDR3 contains 14 residues. The entire variable domain, with the rest obtained from reference TRBV11-3 and TRBJ2-2, is as follows: EAGVVQSPRYKIIEKKQPVAFWCNPISGHNTLYWYLQNLGQGPELLIRYENEEAVDDSQLPKDRFSAERLKGVDSTLKIQPAELGDSAVYLCASSLVQGAGELFFGEGSRLTVL.

The chain combines TRBV5-1 with TRBJ1-4; the D gene is possibly TRBD1 (6 bases). Trimming shortened V by 4 bases and J by 7 bases, and 11 bases separated the two germline ends. Germline-derived CDR1 and CDR2 are SGHRS and YFSETQ. The CDR3 consists of 13 residues. The CDR3: CASSRGTSEKLFF. CDR3 DNA sequence: TGCGCCAGCAGCAGGGGGACATCTGAAAAACTGTTTTTT.

V usage is TRBV28 and J usage is TRBJ1-2, with 12 bases matching TRBD1. With 5 bases clipped from V and 7 bases from J, the junction kept 5 bases outside the gene matches. CDR1 MDHEN and CDR2 SYDVKM come from the germline V gene. The CDR3 totals 14 residues. The CDR3 bases are TGTGCCAGCAGTCCGGGACAGGGGGCACGTGGCTACACCTTC. This encodes CASSPGQGARGYTF.

The J gene is TRBJ2-7, the V gene TRBV4-1; 9 bases align to TRBD1. V gave up 5 bases and J gave up 6 bases; unmatched junction bases: 11. Germline V gives CDR1 MGHRA, CDR2 YSYEKL. CDR3 size: 15 residues. CDR3: CASSTSGTGSVEQYF. CDR3 coding DNA: TGCGCCAGCAGCACATCCGGGACAGGGAGCGTCGAGCAGTACTTC.

The chain recombines TRBV19 with TRBJ2-5; 7 bases are shared with TRBD1. The CDR3 sequence is 13 residues long. Germline lookup yields CDR1 LNHDA and CDR2 SQIVND (reference sequence). Trimming removed 9 bases from V and 5 bases from J; junction bases left unmatched: 9. The CDR3 loop reads CASTTGDLETQYF. The CDR3 DNA reads as TGTGCCAGCACCACAGGGGATTTGGAGACCCAGTACTTC. Based on the CDR3 plus reference TRBV19 and TRBJ2-5, the full variable domain is DGGITQSPKYLFRKEGQNVTLSCEQNLNHDAMYWYRQDPGQGLRLIYYSQIVNDFQKGDIAEGYSVSREKKESFPLTVTSAQKNPTAFYLCASTTGDLETQYFGPGTRLLVL.

By share of the sample, this clone is medium-sized. V usage is TRBV7-6 and J usage is TRBJ1-3, with D possibly TRBD1 on 6 matching bases. Germline V gene data show CDR1 as SGHVS and CDR2 as FNYEAQ. This CDR3 is 16 amino acids long. Trimming took 2 bases from V and 3 from J, leaving 14 bases between them. The CDR3 region is CASSLYTQGSGNTIYF. CDR3 nucleotides: TGTGCCAGCAGCTTATATACACAGGGCAGTGGAAACACCATATATTTT.

This chain uses TRBV19 with TRBJ2-1; possible D gene TRBD1, 6 bases. The germline V gene encodes CDR1 LNHDA and CDR2 SQIVND (reference sequence). The CDR3 has 14 residues. Trimming shortened V by 1 base and J by 5 bases, and 9 bases separated the two germline ends. The CDR3 DNA follows: TGTGCCAGTAGTATAGTAGCAGGGGACAATGAGCAGTTCTTC. Amino acid sequence: CASSIVAGDNEQFF. Drawing the rest from reference TRBV19 and TRBJ2-1, the complete variable domain is DGGITQSPKYLFRKEGQNVTLSCEQNLNHDAMYWYRQDPGQGLRLIYYSQIVNDFQKGDIAEGYSVSREKKESFPLTVTSAQKNPTAFYLCASSIVAGDNEQFFGPGTRLTVL.

This clone was observed a handful of times. The CDR3 loop reads CASSPAVSMVTGELFF. For the CDR3, the DNA is TGTGCCAGCAGTCCTGCCGTCAGTATGGTTACCGGGGAGCTGTTTTTT. The chain uses TRBV28 and TRBJ2-2; D not certain. The CDR3 spans 16 residues. Germline CDR1 is MDHEN and CDR2 is SYDVKM. Trimming stripped 5 bases from V and 5 bases from J, with 18 bases between. Filled out from reference TRBV28 and TRBJ2-2, the complete variable domain reads DVKVTQSSRYLVKRTGEKVFLECVQDMDHENMFWYRQDPGLGLRLIYFSYDVKMKEKGDIPEGYSVSREKKERFSLILESASTNQTSMYLCASSPAVSMVTGELFFGEGSRLTVL.